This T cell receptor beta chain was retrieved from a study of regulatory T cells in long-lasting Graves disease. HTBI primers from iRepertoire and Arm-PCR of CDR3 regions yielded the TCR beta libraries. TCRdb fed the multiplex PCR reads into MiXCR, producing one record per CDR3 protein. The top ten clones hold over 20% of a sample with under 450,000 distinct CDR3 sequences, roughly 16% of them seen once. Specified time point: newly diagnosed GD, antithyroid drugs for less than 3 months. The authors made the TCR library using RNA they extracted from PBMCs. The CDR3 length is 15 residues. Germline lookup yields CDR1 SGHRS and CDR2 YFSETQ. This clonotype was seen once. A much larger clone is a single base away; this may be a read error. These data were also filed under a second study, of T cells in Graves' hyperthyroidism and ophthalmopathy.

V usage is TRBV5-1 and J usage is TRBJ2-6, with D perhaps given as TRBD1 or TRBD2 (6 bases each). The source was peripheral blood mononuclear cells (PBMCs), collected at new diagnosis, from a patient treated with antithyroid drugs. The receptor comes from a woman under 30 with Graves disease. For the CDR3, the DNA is TGCTCCAGCAGCTTACAGGGAGGTGGGGCCAACGTCCTGACTTTC. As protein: CSSSLQGGGANVLTF.